The entry below describes one T cell receptor beta chain. Trimming removed 1 base from V and 1 base from J, with 8 bases in between. The length of the CDR3 is 15 residues. Per the germline V gene, CDR1 is SGHKS and CDR2 is YYEKEE (reference sequence). Here immunoSEQ multiplex PCR was the method, and the copy in TCRdb shows in-frame clones only, minus some. The sample lists 70,000 to 90,000 clones, 86% seen once, with roughly 7.2% in the top ten. The data belong to a study of blood T cell repertoires in COVID-19. V usage is TRBV5-5 and J usage is TRBJ2-2; D not resolved. The receptor comes from a man between 60 and 75 years old with acute or convalescent COVID-19. The sequenced sample consisted of peripheral blood. This CDR3 reads CASSLYSRNTGELFF. In DNA form, the CDR3 reads TGTGCCAGCAGCTTGTATTCCAGGAACACCGGGGAGCTGTTTTTT.